The T cell receptor (beta chain) under discussion was sequenced for a study of CD8 T cells in ankylosing spondylitis. General observations from the study: Blood from ankylosing spondylitis patients appeared to carry a characteristic roughly 8-variant TCR beta motif.

V shed 1 base and J 3 bases; nucleotides not matched to a gene: 5. This CDR3 has 15 amino acids. The germline V gene encodes CDR1 SGHAT and CDR2 FQNNGV. Of note for this clonotype: Its antigen remains unidentified.

TCRdb independently ran MiXCR on the 5' RACE reads; one entry per CDR3 protein. This table holds about 480,000 distinct CDR3 sequences, roughly 18% found once. The sequenced sample was blood, either unsorted or a sorted T cell fraction (not recorded which). The chain recombines TRBV11-2 with TRBJ2-7; 8 bases are shared with TRBD1. This sequence originates from a male donor with ankylosing spondylitis. The CDR3 here is CASSLGQGKVYEQYF. CDR3 coding DNA: TGTGCCAGCAGCTTAGGACAGGGGAAAGTCTACGAGCAGTACTTC.